In its sample, the clone carrying this T cell receptor beta chain was seen many times. Its antigen is as yet unknown. These data come from a study of regulatory T cells in long-lasting Graves disease. Germline lookup yields CDR1 DFQATT and CDR2 SNEGSKA (reference sequence). V gave up 1 base and J gave up 3 bases, with 12 bases separating them. The CDR3 spans 14 residues. This sample's time point: persistent/refractory GD, antithyroid drugs over 5 years with positive TRAb. Construction of the TCR library relied on RNA isolated from PBMCs. Building of the TCR beta libraries involved iRepertoire HTBI primers and Arm-PCR of CDR3 regions. TCRdb passed the multiplex PCR reads through MiXCR, listing each CDR3 protein once. The repertoire holds 400,000 to 500,000 distinct CDR3 sequences, around 20% seen once, with around an eighth in the top ten. Overall study results and limits: Analyses excluded thyroid tissue, covering peripheral blood alone.

The sample was peripheral blood mononuclear cells (PBMCs), taken when the disease was refractory, from a patient treated with antithyroid drugs. The chain carries TRBV20-1 and TRBJ2-5, with D unresolved. The sequence was collected from a female donor with Graves disease. CDR3 DNA: TGCAGTGCTAGAGCTACCGGTAGGGAAGAGACCCAGTACTTC. Translated, it gives CSARATGREETQYF.